This note documents a single T cell receptor (beta chain) sequence. The antigen is unknown. A much larger clone sits a single nucleotide away, making a read error possible. This CDR3 contains 13 residues. The germline V gene has CDR1 MNHEY and CDR2 SMNVEV (reference sequence). The data were taken from a study of breast tumors, draining lymph nodes, adjacent tissues. Study conclusions and caveats: Tumor repertoires ranked between lymph nodes and nontumor tissue in diversity, with V and J gene preferences. Findings are consistent with lymph node origin and intratumoral expansion of most tumor T cells. That most tumor T cells come from lymph nodes remained unproven.

Each CDR3 protein is one row after TCRdb ran MiXCR on the multiplex PCR reads. Of about 130,000 distinct CDR3 sequences in the sample, about 20% were seen once. The lymph nodes were axillary draining lymph nodes from breast cancer patients. The sequenced sample was axillary lymph node tissue. The V and J genes are TRBV27 and TRBJ2-7, with D possibly TRBD2 on 5 matching bases. The clonotype was recovered from a female donor with breast cancer. Some clones in this sample may be carry-over from other donors' samples. As DNA, the CDR3 is TGTGCCAGTTCCGAGGGTAGCTCCTACAAGCAGTACTTC. It yields the protein CASSEGSSYKQYF.